A single T cell receptor (beta chain) is shown here with its context. One end of the junction does not line up with germline, which may come from a read error. The CDR3 extends over 13 amino acids. The germline CDR1 and CDR2 sequences are DFQATT and SNEGSKA (reference sequence). The data were obtained in a study of CD8 T cells in Susac syndrome. Reverse transcription of about 0.5 to 1 ug RNA was carried out with random hexamers. The authors amplified TCR beta CDR3 across 54 Vbeta and 13 Jbeta using immunoSEQ multiplex PCR. TCRdb analysed the immunoSEQ multiplex PCR reads with MiXCR anew, one entry per CDR3 protein. The sample carries 150,000 to 200,000 distinct CDR3 sequences, almost 96% recorded once.

The sample consisted of CD4+ T cells from PBMCs. The V and J genes are TRBV20-1 and TRBJ2-3; D is uncertain. This TCR was sampled from a human donor with multiple sclerosis. The CDR3 DNA sequence: TGCAGTGCTAGAGCCCCCAGTGGGGATAGGCAGTATTTT. Amino acids: CSARAPSGDRQYF.